These T cell receptor beta chains were read from a single sample in a study of blood T cell repertoires in COVID-19. Assay: immunoSEQ multiplex PCR; the TCRdb copy retains only in-frame clones and omits some. The sample yields hundreds of thousands of clones, 89% seen once. Sequenced material: peripheral blood. The receptor set was obtained from a man aged 18 to 35 with COVID-19, enrolled during active disease. Each CDR3 is given with its conserved first and last residue. D genes are given only for firm matches. Clone size is not always given. Where it is, it says once, few, many or a class for expanded clones.

J gene	V gene	D gene	clone size	CDR3 protein	CDR3 DNA
TRBJ2-7	TRBV18	NA	NA	CASSPPGDEQYF	TGTGCCAGCTCACCACCAGGGGACGAGCAGTACTTC
TRBJ1-2	TRBV5-4	TRBD1	NA	CASSVGQGSGYTF	TGTGCCAGCAGCGTAGGACAGGGAAGCGGCTACACCTTC
TRBJ2-5	TRBV23-1	NA	NA	CASREEVRETQYF	TGCGCCAGCAGAGAAGAGGTAAGAGAGACCCAGTACTTC
TRBJ2-7	TRBV7-2	TRBD2	NA	CASSQTSGPYEQYF	TGTGCCAGCAGTCAAACTAGCGGGCCGTACGAGCAGTACTTC
TRBJ2-3	TRBV6-4	NA	NA	CASSQEEGSTQYF	TGTGCCAGCAGTCAGGAAGAAGGGAGTACGCAGTATTTT
TRBJ1-2	TRBV5-5	NA	NA	CASSLGATGRGYTF	TGTGCCAGCAGCTTGGGGGCCACAGGGCGAGGCTACACCTTC
TRBJ1-2	TRBV19	NA	once	CASSIMGDTYYGYTF	TGTGCCAGTAGTATTATGGGGGACACCTACTATGGCTACACCTTC
TRBJ2-3	TRBV29-1	NA	NA	CSVEDLLYGSDTQYF	TGCAGCGTTGAAGATTTATTATACGGGTCGGATACGCAGTATTTT
TRBJ2-1	TRBV7-9	NA	few	CASSLAMGSTYNEQFF	TGTGCCAGCAGCTTAGCGATGGGCAGTACCTACAATGAGCAGTTCTTC
TRBJ2-7	TRBV19	NA	NA	CASSIDSGVSSYEQYF	TGTGCCAGTAGTATTGACTCCGGGGTCAGCTCCTACGAGCAGTACTTC
TRBJ1-2	TRBV2	NA	once	CASSLQGSGYGYTF	TGTGCCAGCAGTTTACAGGGCTCGGGCTATGGCTACACCTTC
TRBJ2-2	TRBV6-5	TRBD2	once	CASTGLAGVTGELFF	TGTGCCAGCACGGGACTAGCGGGGGTGACCGGGGAGCTGTTTTTT
TRBJ2-2	TRBV6-5	TRBD2	NA	CASSPGGGTGELFF	TGTGCCAGCAGCCCGGGGGGGGGTACCGGGGAGCTGTTTTTT
TRBJ2-5	TRBV7-9	NA	NA	CASSSINQARETQYF	TGTGCCAGCAGCTCCATTAATCAGGCAAGGGAGACCCAGTACTTC
TRBJ2-1	TRBV5-1	TRBD1	NA	CASSRTGPFNEQFF	TGCGCCAGCAGCCGGACAGGGCCGTTCAATGAGCAGTTCTTC
TRBJ2-7	TRBV4-2	NA	NA	CASSQVQGSYEQYF	TGTGCCAGCAGCCAAGTGCAGGGTTCCTACGAGCAGTACTTC
TRBJ1-6	TRBV12-5	TRBD1	NA	CASGPPTGTYNSPLHF	TGTGCTAGTGGACCCCCGACAGGGACCTATAATTCACCCCTCCACTTT
TRBJ2-2	TRBV7-9	TRBD2	once	CASSLWIGRVGGELFF	TGTGCCAGCAGCTTATGGATCGGGAGGGTCGGCGGGGAGCTGTTTTTT
TRBJ2-2	TRBV18	NA	NA	CASSPPAGQLTGELFF	TGTGCCAGCTCACCACCGGCAGGACAGCTGACCGGGGAGCTGTTTTTT
TRBJ1-5	TRBV11-2	TRBD1	once	CASSLGQGKNQPQHF	TGTGCCAGCAGCTTAGGACAGGGGAAAAATCAGCCCCAGCATTTT
TRBJ2-1	TRBV14	NA	NA	CASSQDGQWFNEQFF	TGTGCCAGCAGCCAAGATGGACAGTGGTTCAATGAGCAGTTCTTC
TRBJ2-1	TRBV24-1	TRBD2	once	CATSDATPLLAGVGNEQFF	TGTGCCACCAGTGATGCCACGCCGCTACTAGCGGGAGTAGGCAATGAGCAGTTCTTC
TRBJ2-2	TRBV12-3/TRBV12-4	NA	NA	CASLYTGELFF	TGTGCCAGCCTTTACACCGGGGAGCTGTTTTTT
TRBJ2-7	TRBV7-8	NA	NA	CASSLGDWDYEQYF	TGTGCCAGCAGCTTGGGGGACTGGGACTACGAGCAGTACTTC
TRBJ2-2	TRBV9	TRBD1	NA	CASSARGQDNTGELFF	TGTGCCAGCAGCGCAAGAGGACAGGATAACACCGGGGAGCTGTTTTTT
TRBJ2-3	TRBV9	NA	NA	CASSLDRLRGADTQYF	TGTGCCAGCAGCCTGGACCGGTTACGCGGGGCAGATACGCAGTATTTT
TRBJ2-6	TRBV4-1	TRBD1	NA	CASSQGRDRNSGANVLTF	TGCGCCAGCAGCCAAGGAAGGGACAGAAATTCTGGGGCCAACGTCCTGACTTTC
TRBJ2-2	TRBV5-1	TRBD2	NA	CASSATSGRAIGTGELFF	TGCGCCAGCAGCGCCACTAGCGGGAGGGCCATCGGGACCGGGGAGCTGTTTTTT
TRBJ1-5	TRBV19	TRBD1	once	CASSIEGQGETYSNQPQHF	TGTGCCAGTAGTATAGAAGGACAGGGGGAAACTTATAGCAATCAGCCCCAGCATTTT
TRBJ2-1	TRBV5-1	TRBD2	NA	CASSTRTSNSYNEQFF	TGCGCCAGCAGCACCCGGACTAGCAACTCCTACAATGAGCAGTTCTTC
TRBJ2-5	TRBV7-9	NA	NA	CASSQGRETQYF	TGTGCCAGCAGCCAGGGGAGAGAGACCCAGTACTTC
TRBJ1-5	TRBV4-1	NA	few	CASSQAGVNQPQHF	TGCGCCAGCAGCCAAGCAGGGGTCAATCAGCCCCAGCATTTT
TRBJ1-5	TRBV10-2	NA	NA	CASSDVALLQPQHF	TGCGCCAGCAGTGATGTCGCACTTCTTCAGCCCCAGCATTTT
TRBJ2-1	TRBV11-3	NA	once	CASSRVSEQFF	TGTGCCAGCAGTCGAGTTTCTGAGCAGTTCTTC
TRBJ1-5	TRBV12-3/TRBV12-4	NA	NA	CASRRTSDQPQHF	TGTGCCAGCAGGCGGACAAGTGATCAGCCCCAGCATTTT
TRBJ2-2	TRBV10-1	TRBD2	NA	CASSSGLAAGELFF	TGCGCCAGCAGCTCGGGACTAGCGGCCGGGGAGCTGTTTTTT
TRBJ1-1	TRBV6-5	NA	once	CASSYGGTLTEAFF	TGTGCCAGCAGTTATGGGGGGACCCTCACTGAAGCTTTCTTT
TRBJ2-7	TRBV24-1	TRBD2	NA	CATSDVAGGPNEQYF	TGTGCCACCAGTGACGTTGCGGGAGGGCCTAACGAGCAGTACTTC
TRBJ2-4	TRBV2	TRBD1	NA	CATYPGTGKNIQYF	TGTGCCACCTACCCTGGGACAGGGAAAAACATTCAGTACTTC
TRBJ2-1	TRBV7-9	TRBD2	NA	CASSSLDVSGSSYNEQFF	TGTGCCAGCAGCTCCCTTGACGTTAGCGGGAGTTCCTACAATGAGCAGTTCTTC
TRBJ2-3	TRBV6-5	TRBD1	NA	CASSPPRGTDTQYF	TGTGCCAGCAGCCCACCCAGGGGGACAGATACGCAGTATTTT
TRBJ2-5	TRBV2	TRBD2	NA	CASSGLAGQETQYF	TGTGCCAGCAGTGGCCTAGCGGGTCAGGAGACCCAGTACTTC
TRBJ1-2	TRBV9	NA	NA	CASSVGQGLSWAYTF	TGTGCCAGCAGCGTAGGCCAGGGGCTATCGTGGGCCTACACCTTC
TRBJ2-7	TRBV11-3	NA	NA	CASSLEAGYEQYF	TGTGCCAGCAGCTTAGAAGCAGGCTACGAGCAGTACTTC
TRBJ2-1	TRBV14	TRBD2	NA	CASSLGTSGRAYEQFF	TGTGCCAGCAGCTTGGGGACTAGCGGGAGGGCCTATGAGCAGTTCTTC
TRBJ2-3	TRBV12-3/TRBV12-4	NA	NA	CASGDNTDTQYF	TGTGCCAGCGGTGACAACACAGATACGCAGTATTTT
TRBJ2-3	TRBV29-1	NA	many	CSVRRGTVLTDTQYF	TGCAGCGTTCGCCGGGGGACGGTCCTCACAGATACGCAGTATTTT
TRBJ2-1	TRBV5-4	TRBD1	NA	CASSLAGGQGAINEQFF	TGTGCCAGCAGCTTGGCCGGAGGACAGGGGGCTATCAATGAGCAGTTCTTC
TRBJ2-7	TRBV19	TRBD1	NA	CASSAGQGSFYEQYF	TGTGCCAGTAGTGCAGGACAGGGCTCCTTCTACGAGCAGTACTTC
TRBJ2-7	TRBV3-1/TRBV3-2	NA	NA	CASSHGYEQYF	TGTGCCAGCAGCCACGGCTACGAGCAGTACTTC
TRBJ2-1	TRBV4-1	NA	NA	CASSQPTPYNEQFF	TGCGCCAGCAGCCAACCGACTCCCTACAATGAGCAGTTCTTC
TRBJ1-2	TRBV6-1	NA	NA	CASSEAGVPF	TGTGCCAGCAGTGAAGCCGGGGTTCCCTTC
TRBJ2-1	TRBV4-2	NA	NA	CASSQTTRSNNEQFF	TGTGCCAGCAGCCAGACGACTAGGAGTAACAATGAGCAGTTCTTC
TRBJ2-7	TRBV10-3	TRBD2	NA	CAISGGGETYEQYF	TGTGCCATCAGTGGGGGAGGGGAGACCTACGAGCAGTACTTC